These T cell receptor beta chains were read from a single sample in a study of blood T cell repertoires in COVID-19. The table came from immunoSEQ multiplex PCR; TCRdb's copy has only in-frame clones and leaves some out. This table has more than 140,000 clones, 84% appearing once. Input material: peripheral blood. The receptor source for this set is a woman aged 50 to 65 in a cohort sampled during active or convalescent COVID-19. Both conserved end residues are part of each CDR3. Fields, in order: V gene, clone size, D gene, J gene, CDR3 protein, CDR3 DNA. D genes are given only for firm matches. Expanded clones get a size class; other rows say once, few or many, or leave the size out.

v_call: TRBV18
clone_size: -
d_call: -
j_call: TRBJ1-1
cdr3_aa: CASSQQGPNTEAFF
cdr3_nt: TGTGCCAGCTCACAGCAGGGGCCGAACACTGAAGCTTTCTTT

v_call: TRBV29-1
clone_size: -
d_call: TRBD2
j_call: TRBJ2-3
cdr3_aa: CSVEESGGPDTQYF
cdr3_nt: TGCAGCGTTGAAGAAAGCGGGGGGCCGGATACGCAGTATTTT

v_call: TRBV7-2
clone_size: -
d_call: TRBD2
j_call: TRBJ2-7
cdr3_aa: CASSLALAGGSHEQYF
cdr3_nt: TGTGCCAGCAGCTTAGCACTAGCGGGGGGGTCCCACGAGCAGTACTTC

v_call: TRBV20-1
clone_size: once
d_call: -
j_call: TRBJ1-1
cdr3_aa: CSALKNTEAFF
cdr3_nt: TGCAGTGCTTTAAAGAACACTGAAGCTTTCTTT

v_call: TRBV29-1
clone_size: -
d_call: TRBD1
j_call: TRBJ1-2
cdr3_aa: CSVDVRGGNYGYTF
cdr3_nt: TGCAGCGTTGACGTACGAGGGGGCAACTATGGCTACACCTTC

v_call: TRBV7-3
clone_size: once
d_call: -
j_call: TRBJ2-7
cdr3_aa: CASSRSETYEQYF
cdr3_nt: TGTGCCAGCAGCCGGAGTGAAACCTACGAGCAGTACTTC

v_call: TRBV27
clone_size: few
d_call: TRBD1
j_call: TRBJ2-7
cdr3_aa: CVKMGPGQTFYEQYF
cdr3_nt: TGTGTAAAGATGGGGCCGGGACAGACTTTTTACGAGCAGTACTTC

v_call: TRBV11-1
clone_size: -
d_call: TRBD1
j_call: TRBJ1-2
cdr3_aa: CASSTTGTGAYGYTF
cdr3_nt: TGTGCCAGCAGCACCACCGGGACAGGGGCCTATGGCTACACCTTC

v_call: TRBV7-3
clone_size: -
d_call: TRBD1
j_call: TRBJ1-1
cdr3_aa: CASSPRDRMTEAFF
cdr3_nt: TGTGCCAGCAGCCCAAGGGACAGGATGACTGAAGCTTTCTTT

v_call: TRBV4-3
clone_size: -
d_call: -
j_call: TRBJ2-1
cdr3_aa: CASSQEPRYGTRAHNNNEQFF
cdr3_nt: TGCGCCAGCAGCCAAGAACCCCGTTACGGCACCAGGGCGCACAACAACAATGAGCAGTTCTTC

v_call: TRBV15
clone_size: -
d_call: TRBD1
j_call: TRBJ2-5
cdr3_aa: CATSTASTGGTQETQYF
cdr3_nt: TGTGCCACCAGCACGGCGTCGACAGGGGGGACCCAAGAGACCCAGTACTTC

v_call: TRBV6-5
clone_size: -
d_call: TRBD1
j_call: TRBJ2-2
cdr3_aa: CASRRDSLPSGELFF
cdr3_nt: TGTGCCAGCAGGAGGGACAGCCTTCCATCCGGGGAGCTGTTTTTT

v_call: TRBV6-5
clone_size: -
d_call: TRBD1
j_call: TRBJ2-3
cdr3_aa: CASTGTGGRDTQYF
cdr3_nt: TGTGCCAGTACCGGGACAGGGGGTAGAGATACGCAGTATTTT

v_call: TRBV11-3
clone_size: -
d_call: -
j_call: TRBJ2-7
cdr3_aa: CASSLHRGSYEQYF
cdr3_nt: TGTGCCAGCAGCTTACATCGGGGGTCCTACGAGCAGTACTTC

v_call: TRBV15
clone_size: few
d_call: -
j_call: TRBJ1-3
cdr3_aa: CATNGGGSGNTIYF
cdr3_nt: TGTGCCACCAACGGGGGGGGCTCTGGAAACACCATATATTTT

v_call: TRBV29-1
clone_size: -
d_call: -
j_call: TRBJ1-4
cdr3_aa: CSVEVGGASLELFF
cdr3_nt: TGCAGCGTTGAAGTGGGGGGGGCCTCGTTGGAACTGTTTTTT

v_call: TRBV12-3/TRBV12-4
clone_size: -
d_call: TRBD2
j_call: TRBJ2-1
cdr3_aa: CASSLAGGQFF
cdr3_nt: TGTGCCAGCAGTCTAGCGGGGGGGCAGTTCTTC

v_call: TRBV5-1
clone_size: few
d_call: -
j_call: TRBJ1-1
cdr3_aa: CASSPIGGEGTEAFF
cdr3_nt: TGCGCCAGCAGCCCAATCGGGGGAGAGGGGACTGAAGCTTTCTTT

v_call: TRBV19
clone_size: -
d_call: -
j_call: TRBJ1-2
cdr3_aa: CASSIGRRIDYGYTF
cdr3_nt: TGTGCCAGTAGTATTGGTCGCCGAATAGACTATGGCTACACCTTC

v_call: TRBV5-1
clone_size: -
d_call: -
j_call: TRBJ1-1
cdr3_aa: CASSLGGSSTEAFF
cdr3_nt: TGCGCCAGCAGCTTGGGAGGCAGCTCCACTGAGGCTTTCTTT

v_call: TRBV12-5
clone_size: -
d_call: TRBD2
j_call: TRBJ2-2
cdr3_aa: CATTSGPGELFF
cdr3_nt: TGTGCTACGACTAGCGGCCCCGGGGAGCTGTTTTTT

v_call: TRBV6-5
clone_size: -
d_call: -
j_call: TRBJ1-1
cdr3_aa: CASLRAGVNTEAFF
cdr3_nt: TGTGCCAGCCTGCGGGCAGGAGTAAACACTGAAGCTTTCTTT

v_call: TRBV18
clone_size: -
d_call: -
j_call: TRBJ2-7
cdr3_aa: CASSPTQGKSYEQYF
cdr3_nt: TGTGCCAGCTCACCGACGCAGGGCAAGTCCTACGAGCAGTACTTC

v_call: TRBV6-5
clone_size: -
d_call: TRBD1
j_call: TRBJ1-2
cdr3_aa: CASSTEGQHYGYTF
cdr3_nt: TGTGCCAGCAGTACCGAGGGACAGCACTATGGCTACACCTTC

v_call: TRBV5-1
clone_size: -
d_call: -
j_call: TRBJ2-2
cdr3_aa: CASSLILDGELFF
cdr3_nt: TGCGCCAGCAGCTTGATTCTAGACGGGGAGCTGTTTTTT

v_call: TRBV19
clone_size: -
d_call: TRBD2
j_call: TRBJ2-3
cdr3_aa: CASSIDSLAGGTDTQYF
cdr3_nt: TGTGCCAGTAGTATAGATAGTCTAGCGGGGGGCACAGATACGCAGTATTTT

v_call: TRBV10-3
clone_size: -
d_call: TRBD2
j_call: TRBJ2-1
cdr3_aa: CAIRPGGLSYNEQFF
cdr3_nt: TGTGCCATCAGGCCGGGGGGGCTCTCCTACAATGAGCAGTTCTTC

v_call: TRBV2
clone_size: -
d_call: TRBD1
j_call: TRBJ1-5
cdr3_aa: CASRDRGYSNQPQHF
cdr3_nt: TGTGCCAGCCGGGACAGGGGCTATAGCAATCAGCCCCAGCATTTT

v_call: TRBV5-1
clone_size: -
d_call: TRBD2
j_call: TRBJ2-2
cdr3_aa: CASRTSTNTGELFF
cdr3_nt: TGCGCCAGCAGGACTAGCACCAACACCGGGGAGCTGTTTTTT

v_call: TRBV10-3
clone_size: -
d_call: -
j_call: TRBJ2-3
cdr3_aa: CATTSGTDTQYF
cdr3_nt: TGTGCCACGACTAGTGGCACAGATACGCAGTATTTT

v_call: TRBV5-4
clone_size: -
d_call: -
j_call: TRBJ2-5
cdr3_aa: CASSGGTAQETQYF
cdr3_nt: TGTGCCAGCAGCGGCGGGACAGCCCAAGAGACCCAGTACTTC

v_call: TRBV2
clone_size: -
d_call: -
j_call: TRBJ1-1
cdr3_aa: CASSGEVGTEAFF
cdr3_nt: TGTGCCAGCAGTGGAGAGGTAGGCACTGAAGCTTTCTTT

v_call: TRBV2
clone_size: -
d_call: -
j_call: TRBJ2-5
cdr3_aa: CASKDYGRFQETQYF
cdr3_nt: TGTGCCAGCAAGGACTACGGCAGATTCCAAGAGACCCAGTACTTC

v_call: TRBV4-1
clone_size: -
d_call: -
j_call: TRBJ1-2
cdr3_aa: CASRQYQASRGYTF
cdr3_nt: TGCGCCAGCAGACAATACCAGGCTTCTCGGGGCTACACCTTC

v_call: TRBV12-5
clone_size: -
d_call: TRBD1
j_call: TRBJ1-5
cdr3_aa: CASGVSGGAGQPQHF
cdr3_nt: TGTGCTAGTGGGGTATCAGGGGGCGCAGGGCAGCCCCAGCATTTT

v_call: TRBV7-2
clone_size: -
d_call: -
j_call: TRBJ2-7
cdr3_aa: CASSWGAGAAYEQYF
cdr3_nt: TGTGCCAGCAGCTGGGGGGCGGGGGCAGCCTACGAGCAGTACTTC

v_call: TRBV13
clone_size: -
d_call: -
j_call: TRBJ2-2
cdr3_aa: CASIIHGRSNTGELFF
cdr3_nt: TGTGCCAGCATCATCCATGGGAGATCGAACACCGGGGAGCTGTTTTTT

v_call: TRBV10-3
clone_size: once
d_call: -
j_call: TRBJ1-3
cdr3_aa: CAIRTTGSSGNTIYF
cdr3_nt: TGTGCCATTCGTACTACAGGGTCCTCTGGAAACACCATATATTTT

v_call: TRBV2
clone_size: -
d_call: -
j_call: TRBJ2-1
cdr3_aa: CASSDGGGRNEQFF
cdr3_nt: TGTGCCAGCAGTGATGGGGGGGGCAGGAATGAGCAGTTCTTC

v_call: TRBV5-1
clone_size: -
d_call: TRBD1
j_call: TRBJ2-7
cdr3_aa: CASSFGQGAGEQYF
cdr3_nt: TGCGCCAGCAGCTTTGGACAGGGGGCAGGCGAGCAGTACTTC

v_call: TRBV5-1
clone_size: -
d_call: -
j_call: TRBJ2-3
cdr3_aa: CASSLGQSTDTQYF
cdr3_nt: TGCGCCAGCAGCTTGGGACAGTCCACAGATACGCAGTATTTT

v_call: TRBV11-2
clone_size: -
d_call: TRBD1
j_call: TRBJ1-1
cdr3_aa: CASSHLRDREEAFF
cdr3_nt: TGTGCCAGCAGCCATCTTAGGGACAGGGAGGAAGCTTTCTTT